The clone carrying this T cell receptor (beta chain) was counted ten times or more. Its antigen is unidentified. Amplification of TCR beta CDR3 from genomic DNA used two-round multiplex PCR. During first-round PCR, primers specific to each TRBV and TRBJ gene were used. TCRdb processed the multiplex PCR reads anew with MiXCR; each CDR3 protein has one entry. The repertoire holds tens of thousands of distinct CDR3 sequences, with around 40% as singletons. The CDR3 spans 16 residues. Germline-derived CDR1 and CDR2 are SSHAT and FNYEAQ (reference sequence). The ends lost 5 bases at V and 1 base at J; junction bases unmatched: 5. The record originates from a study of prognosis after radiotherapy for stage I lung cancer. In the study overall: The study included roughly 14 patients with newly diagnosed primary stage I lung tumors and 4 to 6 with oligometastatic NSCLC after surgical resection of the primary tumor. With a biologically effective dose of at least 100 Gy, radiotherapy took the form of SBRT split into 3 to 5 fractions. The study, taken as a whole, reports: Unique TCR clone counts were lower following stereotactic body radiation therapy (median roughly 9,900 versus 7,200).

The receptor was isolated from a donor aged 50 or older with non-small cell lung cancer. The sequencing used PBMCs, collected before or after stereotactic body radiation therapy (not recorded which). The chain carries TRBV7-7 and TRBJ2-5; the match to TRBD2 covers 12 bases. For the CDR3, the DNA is TGTGCCAGCAGCCGATCTAGCGGGGGGGCCCAAGAGACCCAGTACTTC. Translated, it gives CASSRSSGGAQETQYF.